Listed below are T cell receptor beta chains from one sample, sequenced in a study of OX40 agonist ivuxolimab in advanced cancers. This table comes from immunoSEQ multiplex PCR, and its TCRdb copy is limited to in-frame clones, with some not included. The sample carries approximately 47,000 clones, 85% to 95% recorded once. The source material was CD4+ or CD8+ T cells sorted from blood, sampled in a trial of the OX40 agonist ivuxolimab. The receptors were sampled from an adult with an advanced solid tumor such as melanoma, head and neck, liver or kidney cancer. Each CDR3 is given with its conserved first and last residue. A D gene is named only where the DNA matches it firmly. Expanded clones get a size class; other rows say once, few or many, or leave the size out.

j_call: TRBJ2-7; clone_size: .; d_call: .; v_call: TRBV5-6; cdr3_nt: TGTGCCAGCAGGTTTTTTCCCCACGAGCAGTACTTC; cdr3_aa: CASRFFPHEQYF
j_call: TRBJ1-6; clone_size: .; d_call: .; v_call: TRBV28; cdr3_nt: TGTGCCAGCAGTTTTCGGCGGTATAATTCACCCCTCCACTTT; cdr3_aa: CASSFRRYNSPLHF
j_call: TRBJ1-1; clone_size: .; d_call: TRBD1; v_call: TRBV11-2; cdr3_nt: TGTGCCAGCAGCAACAGGGGGATGAACACTGAAGCTTTCTTT; cdr3_aa: CASSNRGMNTEAFF
j_call: TRBJ1-2; clone_size: .; d_call: .; v_call: TRBV10-3; cdr3_nt: TGTGCCATCAGTGAGTCGGTCCGGGGGGGCTACACCTTC; cdr3_aa: CAISESVRGGYTF
j_call: TRBJ2-7; clone_size: .; d_call: TRBD1; v_call: TRBV7-6; cdr3_nt: TGTGCCAGCAGCTCCGAACAGGGGTACTACGAGCAGTACTTC; cdr3_aa: CASSSEQGYYEQYF
j_call: TRBJ1-5; clone_size: .; d_call: .; v_call: TRBV19; cdr3_nt: TGTGCCAGTAGTATAAGTCGGGGCGCCAATCAGCCCCAGCATTTT; cdr3_aa: CASSISRGANQPQHF
j_call: TRBJ2-3; clone_size: .; d_call: TRBD1; v_call: TRBV29-1; cdr3_nt: TGCAGCGCTAGAGACAGGGGGCCCTTCGGGACGACAGATACGCAGTATTTT; cdr3_aa: CSARDRGPFGTTDTQYF
j_call: TRBJ1-6; clone_size: .; d_call: TRBD1; v_call: TRBV6-5; cdr3_nt: TGTGCCAGCAAAAGGGACAGCTCCTATAATTCACCCCTCCACTTT; cdr3_aa: CASKRDSSYNSPLHF
j_call: TRBJ2-7; clone_size: once; d_call: TRBD1; v_call: TRBV4-1; cdr3_nt: TGCGCCAGCAGCCATGATAACCGGGACAGGGAGAAGGGAACCTACGAGCAGTACTTC; cdr3_aa: CASSHDNRDREKGTYEQYF
j_call: TRBJ2-2; clone_size: .; d_call: .; v_call: TRBV7-9; cdr3_nt: TGTGCCAGCAGCTCTCCTGCTGAGCGGGCGCGGGGGCTGTCCGGGGAGCTGTTTTTT; cdr3_aa: CASSSPAERARGLSGELFF
j_call: TRBJ1-1; clone_size: .; d_call: TRBD1; v_call: TRBV6-5; cdr3_nt: TGTGCCAGCAGTTACTCGTTTTCAGGGGGTCACACTGAAGCTTTCTTT; cdr3_aa: CASSYSFSGGHTEAFF
j_call: TRBJ1-1; clone_size: once; d_call: .; v_call: TRBV7-9; cdr3_nt: TGTGCCAGCAGCTTAGTCATAGGGGGCACTGAAGCTTTCTTT; cdr3_aa: CASSLVIGGTEAFF
j_call: TRBJ2-1; clone_size: once; d_call: TRBD2; v_call: TRBV6-5; cdr3_nt: TGTGCCAGCAGTTACGTGTTAGCGGGGTTCTATGAGCAGTTCTTC; cdr3_aa: CASSYVLAGFYEQFF
j_call: TRBJ1-2; clone_size: .; d_call: .; v_call: TRBV7-8; cdr3_nt: TGTGCCAGCAGCACACCGGGGGTAGCTAACTATGGCTACACCTTC; cdr3_aa: CASSTPGVANYGYTF
j_call: TRBJ1-5; clone_size: .; d_call: .; v_call: TRBV19; cdr3_nt: TGTGCCAGTAAGTTCCGGGGAGGCAATCAGCCCCAGCATTTT; cdr3_aa: CASKFRGGNQPQHF
j_call: TRBJ1-6; clone_size: .; d_call: .; v_call: TRBV10-2; cdr3_nt: TGCGCCAGCAGTGAGTCTTTGCAGGGCGGTTCACCCCTCCACTTT; cdr3_aa: CASSESLQGGSPLHF
j_call: TRBJ2-1; clone_size: .; d_call: TRBD2; v_call: TRBV7-6; cdr3_nt: TGTGCCAGCAGCAGCGGCAGCGGGGTATACAATGAGCAGTTCTTC; cdr3_aa: CASSSGSGVYNEQFF
j_call: TRBJ1-5; clone_size: .; d_call: .; v_call: TRBV28; cdr3_nt: TGTGCCAGCAGCCCAATACAGGGCGATAGCAATCAGCCCCAGCATTTT; cdr3_aa: CASSPIQGDSNQPQHF
j_call: TRBJ1-5; clone_size: once; d_call: TRBD1; v_call: TRBV30; cdr3_nt: TGTGCCTGGAGTGACGGGACAGACCTCAATCAGCCCCAGCATTTT; cdr3_aa: CAWSDGTDLNQPQHF
j_call: TRBJ2-3; clone_size: .; d_call: .; v_call: TRBV7-9; cdr3_nt: TGTGCCAGCAGCTTAGCGGCAGATACGCAGTATTTT; cdr3_aa: CASSLAADTQYF
j_call: TRBJ2-6; clone_size: .; d_call: .; v_call: TRBV7-9; cdr3_nt: TGTGCCAGCCTTCATGGGGCCAACGTCCTGACTTTC; cdr3_aa: CASLHGANVLTF
j_call: TRBJ1-6; clone_size: .; d_call: TRBD1; v_call: TRBV25-1; cdr3_nt: TGTGCCAGCTCCGGGACAGATAATTCACCCCTCCACTTT; cdr3_aa: CASSGTDNSPLHF
j_call: TRBJ1-6; clone_size: .; d_call: .; v_call: TRBV27; cdr3_nt: TGTGCCAGCAGACCATATAATTCACCCCTCCACTTT; cdr3_aa: CASRPYNSPLHF
j_call: TRBJ2-3; clone_size: .; d_call: .; v_call: TRBV9; cdr3_nt: TGTGCCAGCAGCGCCCTTATCGGGACAGATACGCAGTATTTT; cdr3_aa: CASSALIGTDTQYF
j_call: TRBJ1-1; clone_size: once; d_call: .; v_call: TRBV5-4; cdr3_nt: TGTGCCAGCAGCTTGCCCGACAGAATGAACACTGAAGCTTTCTTT; cdr3_aa: CASSLPDRMNTEAFF
j_call: TRBJ2-3; clone_size: .; d_call: .; v_call: TRBV7-9; cdr3_nt: TGTGCCAGCAGCGACCAGCGAGCAGATACGCAGTATTTT; cdr3_aa: CASSDQRADTQYF
j_call: TRBJ1-2; clone_size: .; d_call: TRBD1; v_call: TRBV29-1; cdr3_nt: TGCAGCGCGCGAGGACAGGCCACCGATGGCTACACCTTC; cdr3_aa: CSARGQATDGYTF
j_call: TRBJ2-7; clone_size: .; d_call: TRBD1; v_call: TRBV11-3; cdr3_nt: TGTGCCAGCAGCTTAGTCGGGACAGGCGACTACGGGCAGTACTTC; cdr3_aa: CASSLVGTGDYGQYF
j_call: TRBJ1-5; clone_size: .; d_call: .; v_call: TRBV27; cdr3_nt: TGTGCCAGCAGTACCGCCCCGAATCAGCCCCAGCATTTT; cdr3_aa: CASSTAPNQPQHF
j_call: TRBJ1-2; clone_size: .; d_call: .; v_call: TRBV7-9; cdr3_nt: TGTGCCAGCAGCTTAGCAATAGGGGATGGCTACACCTTC; cdr3_aa: CASSLAIGDGYTF
j_call: TRBJ1-2; clone_size: .; d_call: .; v_call: TRBV29-1; cdr3_nt: TGCAGCGTTGAAGAAATGCTCAACTATGGCTACACCTTC; cdr3_aa: CSVEEMLNYGYTF
j_call: TRBJ1-5; clone_size: once; d_call: .; v_call: TRBV19; cdr3_nt: TGTGCCACTGCGGCGGGACGGAGCAATCAGCCCCAGCATTTT; cdr3_aa: CATAAGRSNQPQHF
j_call: TRBJ1-6; clone_size: few; d_call: .; v_call: TRBV19; cdr3_nt: TGTGCCAGTAGTATGGGGGGGCTAGGCTCACCCCTCCACTTT; cdr3_aa: CASSMGGLGSPLHF
j_call: TRBJ2-7; clone_size: .; d_call: .; v_call: TRBV13; cdr3_nt: TGTGCCAGCAGCCAAGTTCCCAGCAGCTCCTACGAGCAGTACTTC; cdr3_aa: CASSQVPSSSYEQYF